The TCR beta chain under discussion was sequenced for a study of shared clonotypes between healthy human individuals. General study results and limits: Around 5.3% of naive CD4 clonotypes were shared across several donors. Among donors, the sharing of clonotypes was expected to be influenced by sequencing depth.

The donors, healthy adults who were HIV-negative, had experienced no recent acute infections or vaccinations. Using immunoSEQ multiplex PCR, the repertoire was profiled, and TCRdb retains in-frame clones only, with some absent. Here the sample spans roughly 1,500,000 clones, 98% being singletons. This clone was detected once. The antigen remains unidentified. V dropped 4 bases and J dropped 4; count of bases not matched to a gene: 10. The germline gives CDR1 SGHRS, CDR2 YFSETQ. The CDR3 is made up of 16 amino acids. The sequenced sample consisted of naive CD4+ T cells sorted from blood. Subset specified: CD45RA+ positively selected. This TCR was recovered from a man between 25 and 39 years old in good health. The V gene is TRBV5-1, the J gene TRBJ2-2; 7 positions agree with TRBD2. For the CDR3, the DNA is TGCGCCAGCAGCCCTCTCTCCAGCGGGGTCACCGGGGAGCTGTTTTTT. Its protein product is CASSPLSSGVTGELFF.